This T cell receptor beta chain was sequenced for a study of vaccination and CD4 T cells after COVID-19. In the study overall: Median draw time for post-COVID samples was 90 to 130 days post-diagnosis (range 35 to 161).

The sample's treatment: approximately 10-day PBMC culture with coronavirus spike peptide pools or control peptides (ViraFEST assay). The CDR3 totals 14 residues. Germline V CDR1 and CDR2: SGHTA, FQGNSA. The ends were cut back, 1 base at V and 9 bases at J, with 13 bases in the middle. At the Johns Hopkins FTIC core, DNA taken from cultured CD4+ T cells was sequenced by way of the Oncomine TCR Beta short-read assay. TCRdb processed the PCR reads anew with MiXCR; each CDR3 protein has one entry. Of roughly 14,000 distinct CDR3 sequences in the sample, about 24% were seen once. This clonotype rates as medium-sized (0.01 to 0.1%). Its antigen is undetermined.

The chain recombines TRBV7-2 with TRBJ2-1; possible D gene TRBD2, 5 bases. The TCR was taken from a human donor who had recovered from COVID-19. This specimen was CD4+ T cells from blood, cultured in vitro, taken after SARS-CoV-2 vaccination. CDR3 sequence: CASSLVGRVGEQFF. Here the CDR3 DNA reads TGTGCCAGCAGCTTAGTTGGGCGGGTCGGTGAGCAGTTCTTC.